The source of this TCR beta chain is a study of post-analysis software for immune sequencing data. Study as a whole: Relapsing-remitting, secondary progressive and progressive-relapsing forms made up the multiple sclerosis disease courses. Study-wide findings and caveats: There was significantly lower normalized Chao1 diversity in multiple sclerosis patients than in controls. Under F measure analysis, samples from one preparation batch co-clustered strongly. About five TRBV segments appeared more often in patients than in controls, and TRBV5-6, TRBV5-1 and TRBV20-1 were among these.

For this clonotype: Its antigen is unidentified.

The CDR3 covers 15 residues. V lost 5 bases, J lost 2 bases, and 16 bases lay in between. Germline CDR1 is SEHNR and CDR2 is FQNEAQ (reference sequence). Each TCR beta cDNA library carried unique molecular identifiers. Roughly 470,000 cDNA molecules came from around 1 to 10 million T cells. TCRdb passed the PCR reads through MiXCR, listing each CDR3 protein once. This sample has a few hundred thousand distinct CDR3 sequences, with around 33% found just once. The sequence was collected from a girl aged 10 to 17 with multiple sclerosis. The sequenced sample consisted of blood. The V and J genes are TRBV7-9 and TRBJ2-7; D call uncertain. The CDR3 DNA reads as TGTGCCAGCAGCCTAACCACGACGAGTCCCTACGAGCAGTACTTC. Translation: CASSLTTTSPYEQYF.